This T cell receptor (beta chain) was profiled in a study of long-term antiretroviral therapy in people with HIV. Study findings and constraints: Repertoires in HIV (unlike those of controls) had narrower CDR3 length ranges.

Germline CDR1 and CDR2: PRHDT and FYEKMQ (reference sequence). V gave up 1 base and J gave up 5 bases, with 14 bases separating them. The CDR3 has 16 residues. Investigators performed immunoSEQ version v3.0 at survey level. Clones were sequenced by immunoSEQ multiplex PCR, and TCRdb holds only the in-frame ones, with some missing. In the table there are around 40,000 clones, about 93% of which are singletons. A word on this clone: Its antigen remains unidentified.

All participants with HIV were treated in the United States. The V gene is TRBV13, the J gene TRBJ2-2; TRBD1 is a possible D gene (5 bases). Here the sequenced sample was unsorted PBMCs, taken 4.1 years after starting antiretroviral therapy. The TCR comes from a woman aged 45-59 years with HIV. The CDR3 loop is CASSLVQGIGTGELFF. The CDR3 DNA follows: TGTGCCAGCAGCTTAGTGCAGGGTATAGGAACCGGGGAGCTGTTTTTT.